The rows below give T cell receptor beta chains drawn from one sample of a study of CD8+CD57+ T cells in acquired aplastic anemia. TCRdb re-called the reads through MiXCR, storing one row per CDR3 protein. Of about 180,000 distinct CDR3 sequences listed, around 63% are singletons. Sequencing used sorted CD4+, CD8+, or CD8+CD57+ T cells (not recorded which) from PBMCs. These TCRs come from a human donor with aplastic anemia. The CDR3 runs from the conserved cysteine through the conserved F or W. The D gene is left open where the match is weak. Clone size is given for some rows only: seen once, a few or many times, or a class if the clone is expanded.

J: TRBJ1-2
D: -
size: -
V: TRBV19
DNA: TGTGCCAGTAGTATCCCTCTCAGTGGGGATATTCAGGGCTACACCTTC
CDR3: CASSIPLSGDIQGYTF

J: TRBJ2-7
D: -
size: many
V: TRBV2
DNA: TGTGCCAGCATCCGGGGTGGGGACGACGAGCAGTACTTC
CDR3: CASIRGGDDEQYF

J: TRBJ2-7
D: TRBD2
size: -
V: TRBV10-3
DNA: TGTGCCATCAGTGAGTCCCTAGCGGGAGGAAGGTACGAGCAGTACTTC
CDR3: CAISESLAGGRYEQYF

J: TRBJ1-5
D: -
size: many
V: TRBV10-3
DNA: TGTGCCATCAGTGATTCCGAGGCAGGTCAGCCCCAGCATTTT
CDR3: CAISDSEAGQPQHF

J: TRBJ2-7
D: TRBD2
size: -
V: TRBV4-1
DNA: TGCGCCAGCGGCCAAGGTCTAGGACTAGAAGGGTACGAGCAGTACTTC
CDR3: CASGQGLGLEGYEQYF

J: TRBJ2-2
D: -
size: -
V: TRBV5-1
DNA: TGCGCCAGCAGCTTGACGGGAATGAACACCGGGGAGCTGTTTTTT
CDR3: CASSLTGMNTGELFF

J: TRBJ2-2
D: TRBD1
size: -
V: TRBV6-2/TRBV6-3
DNA: TGTGCCAGCAGTCCACAGGGGGCGCGCACCGGGGAGCTGTTTTTT
CDR3: CASSPQGARTGELFF

J: TRBJ2-7
D: -
size: -
V: TRBV7-2
DNA: TGTGCCAGCAGCTGGGGGCGCGGAGCCTACGAGCAGTACTTC
CDR3: CASSWGRGAYEQYF

J: TRBJ1-3
D: TRBD1
size: many
V: TRBV7-9
DNA: TGTGCCAGCAGCCCACCGGGACAGGGGGGAAACACCATATATTTT
CDR3: CASSPPGQGGNTIYF

J: TRBJ1-2
D: TRBD1
size: -
V: TRBV19
DNA: TGTGCCAGTAGTAAACCGGGACAGTTGCTCGTAGGCTACACCTTC
CDR3: CASSKPGQLLVGYTF

J: TRBJ1-5
D: -
size: -
V: TRBV7-2
DNA: TGTGCCATCAGCTTAGACAGGATGACCAATCAGCCCCAGCATTTT
CDR3: CAISLDRMTNQPQHF

J: TRBJ2-5
D: -
size: -
V: TRBV7-8
DNA: TGTGCCACCACGGGTGTGAGGGAGGTGGAAGAGACCCAGTACTTC
CDR3: CATTGVREVEETQYF

J: TRBJ2-3
D: TRBD2
size: -
V: TRBV5-1
DNA: TGCGCCAGCGGACTAGCGGGAGTGAGCGATACGCAGTATTTT
CDR3: CASGLAGVSDTQYF

J: TRBJ1-6
D: TRBD1
size: -
V: TRBV6-1
DNA: TGTGCCGTCGGACAGGGGGCTTATAATTCACCCCTCCACTTT
CDR3: CAVGQGAYNSPLHF

J: TRBJ2-7
D: -
size: -
V: TRBV20-1
DNA: TGCAGTGCTTCGTCCACGGGGACGGGGGGCAACTCCTACGAGCAGTACTTC
CDR3: CSASSTGTGGNSYEQYF

J: TRBJ2-2
D: -
size: many
V: TRBV12-3/TRBV12-4
DNA: TGTGCCAGCAGTTTATGGTGGCAGGCGAACACCGGGGAGCTGTTTTTT
CDR3: CASSLWWQANTGELFF

J: TRBJ2-3
D: TRBD1
size: -
V: TRBV15
DNA: TGTGCCACCAGCAGCTCCGGGACAGGGTCACATACGCAGTATTTT
CDR3: CATSSSGTGSHTQYF

J: TRBJ1-2
D: -
size: -
V: TRBV27
DNA: TGTGCCAGCAGTTTATGGTGGGGGGATGGCTACACCTTC
CDR3: CASSLWWGDGYTF

J: TRBJ2-7
D: TRBD1
size: -
V: TRBV12-3/TRBV12-4
DNA: TGTGCCAGCAGTTGGGGACAGGGTGTCCACGAGCAGTACTTC
CDR3: CASSWGQGVHEQYF

J: TRBJ2-2
D: TRBD2
size: -
V: TRBV29-1
DNA: TGCAGCGTTTTGGGAGGGACCGGGGAGCTGTTTTTT
CDR3: CSVLGGTGELFF

J: TRBJ2-7
D: -
size: -
V: TRBV7-2
DNA: TGTGCCAGCAGCGGCCGACTAGTACGGTCGGGTGAGCAGTACTTC
CDR3: CASSGRLVRSGEQYF

J: TRBJ1-2
D: -
size: -
V: TRBV20-1
DNA: TGCAGTGCTTCGACAGGAAAATATGGCTACACCTTC
CDR3: CSASTGKYGYTF

J: TRBJ1-6
D: -
size: few
V: TRBV12-3/TRBV12-4
DNA: TGTGCCAGCAGTATCCAGGGGCCACGCCATAATTCACCCCTCCACTTT
CDR3: CASSIQGPRHNSPLHF

J: TRBJ2-1
D: -
size: -
V: TRBV20-1
DNA: TGCAGTGCTGCGACTAACGAGCAGTTCTTC
CDR3: CSAATNEQFF

J: TRBJ2-1
D: TRBD1
size: -
V: TRBV18
DNA: TGTGCCAGCTCACCCGGACAGGGAGGCGAGCAGTTCTTC
CDR3: CASSPGQGGEQFF

J: TRBJ2-5
D: -
size: many
V: TRBV10-3
DNA: TGTGCCATCAGTGAGGGCGGGCTACAAGAGACCCAGTACTTC
CDR3: CAISEGGLQETQYF

J: TRBJ1-2
D: -
size: -
V: TRBV10-3
DNA: TGTGCCATCAGCCCGATCTCGCGGTATGGCTACACCTTC
CDR3: CAISPISRYGYTF

J: TRBJ1-5
D: TRBD1
size: few
V: TRBV25-1
DNA: TGTGCCAGCAGTGATGGGGGACAGGGCAATCAGCCCCAGCATTTT
CDR3: CASSDGGQGNQPQHF

J: TRBJ1-2
D: -
size: -
V: TRBV7-3
DNA: TGTGCCAGCAGCATAACCGGGACGGACTTCTATGGCTACACCTTC
CDR3: CASSITGTDFYGYTF

J: TRBJ2-1
D: TRBD1
size: -
V: TRBV10-3
DNA: TGTGCCATCAGCATGGGACAGTTAAATGAGCAGTTCTTC
CDR3: CAISMGQLNEQFF